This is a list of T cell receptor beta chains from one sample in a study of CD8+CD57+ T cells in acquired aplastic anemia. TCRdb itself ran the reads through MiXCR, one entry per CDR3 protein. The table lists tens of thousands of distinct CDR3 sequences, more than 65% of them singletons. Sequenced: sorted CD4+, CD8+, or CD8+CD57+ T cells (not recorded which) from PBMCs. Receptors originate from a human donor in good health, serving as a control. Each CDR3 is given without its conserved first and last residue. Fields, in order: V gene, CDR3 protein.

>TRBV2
ASSEGGQGKETQY
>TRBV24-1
ATSDLTSGRQF
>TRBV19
ASSSGTSGRGRYEQY
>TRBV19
ASSVEGPPTDTQY
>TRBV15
ATSRVGRGPRAEAF
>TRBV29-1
SVDTSSGANVLT
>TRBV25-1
ASSDRGQGLGPLH
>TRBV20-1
SARNRLAGEYEQY
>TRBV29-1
SIGDRGTYGYT
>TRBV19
ASTEIGGSRHNEQF
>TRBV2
ASSALEDVGSYT
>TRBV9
ASSPRQGASEKLF
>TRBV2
ARVGLLEETQY
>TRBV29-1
SGEGGYNEQF
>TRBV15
ATSRDPGQLNTEAF
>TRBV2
ASTDRDSNYGYT